This T cell receptor beta chain was retrieved from a study of shared T cell receptors in the human thymus. Clones were sequenced by immunoSEQ multiplex PCR, and TCRdb holds only the in-frame ones, with some missing. The sample has approximately 580,000 clones, 78% seen once. This CDR3 contains 14 residues. V lost 0 bases to trimming and J lost 4 bases, with 7 bases between them. Germline V gene sequence: CDR1 LGHNA, CDR2 YSLEER. These same data were also listed under a study on human thymus T cells. Per that paper: The people who donated were healthy Finnish babies having corrective surgery for congenital heart defects. Corrective cardiac surgery supplied the resected thymus tissue. Thymic repertoires from unrelated individuals overlapped highly, related research reported.

This receptor was taken from a boy under three years old with a congenital heart defect. This chain uses TRBV4-3 with TRBJ1-3, with D perhaps TRBD1 (5 bases). The sequencing input was thymocytes. This chain's CDR3 is CASSQETGGNTIYF. The DNA for the CDR3 is TGCGCCAGCAGCCAAGAAACAGGCGGAAACACCATATATTTT.